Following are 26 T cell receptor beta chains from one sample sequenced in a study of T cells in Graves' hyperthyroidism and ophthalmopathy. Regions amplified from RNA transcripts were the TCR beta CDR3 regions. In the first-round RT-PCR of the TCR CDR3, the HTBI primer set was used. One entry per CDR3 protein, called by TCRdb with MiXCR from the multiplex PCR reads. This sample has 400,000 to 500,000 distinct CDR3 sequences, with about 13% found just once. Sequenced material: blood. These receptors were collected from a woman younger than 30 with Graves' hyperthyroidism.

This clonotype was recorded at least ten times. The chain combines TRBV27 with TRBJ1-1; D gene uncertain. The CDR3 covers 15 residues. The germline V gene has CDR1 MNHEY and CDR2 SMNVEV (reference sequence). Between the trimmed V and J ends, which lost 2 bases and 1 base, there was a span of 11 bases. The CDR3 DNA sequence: TGTGCCAGCAGTTTAAGGCAGGCCTCGAACACTGAAGCTTTCTTT. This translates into CASSLRQASNTEAFF.

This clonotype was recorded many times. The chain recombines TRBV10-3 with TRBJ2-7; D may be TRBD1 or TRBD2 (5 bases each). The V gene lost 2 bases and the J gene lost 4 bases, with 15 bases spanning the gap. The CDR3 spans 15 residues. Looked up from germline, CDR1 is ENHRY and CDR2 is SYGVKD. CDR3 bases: TGTGCCATCAGTGAGGGGACGAGGGCTCCGTACGAGCAGTACTTC. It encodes CAISEGTRAPYEQYF.

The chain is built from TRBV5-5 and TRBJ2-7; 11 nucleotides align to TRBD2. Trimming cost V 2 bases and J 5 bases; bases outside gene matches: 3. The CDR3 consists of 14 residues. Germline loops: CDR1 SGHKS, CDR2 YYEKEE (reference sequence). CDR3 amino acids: CASSLLAGVNEQYF. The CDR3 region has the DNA TGTGCCAGCAGCTTACTAGCGGGAGTCAACGAGCAGTACTTC.

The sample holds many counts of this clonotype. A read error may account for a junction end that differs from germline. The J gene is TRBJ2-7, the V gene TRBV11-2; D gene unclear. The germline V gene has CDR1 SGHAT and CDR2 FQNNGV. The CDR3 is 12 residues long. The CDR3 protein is CASSLVHYEQYF. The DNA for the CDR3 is TGTGCCAGCAGTTTAGTGCATTACGAGCAGTACTTC.

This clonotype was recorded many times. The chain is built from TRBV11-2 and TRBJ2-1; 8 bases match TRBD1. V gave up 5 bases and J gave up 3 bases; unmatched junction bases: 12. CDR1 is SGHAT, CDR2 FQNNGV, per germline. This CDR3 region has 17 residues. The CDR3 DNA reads TGTGCCAGCAGCCCAGGACAGGGCCTCTTGAACTACAATGAGCAGTTCTTC. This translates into CASSPGQGLLNYNEQFF.

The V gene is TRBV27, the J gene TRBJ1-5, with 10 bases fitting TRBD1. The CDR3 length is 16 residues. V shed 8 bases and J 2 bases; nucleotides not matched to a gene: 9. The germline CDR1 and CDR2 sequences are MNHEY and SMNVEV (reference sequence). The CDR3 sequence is CASGARGTGGNQPQHF. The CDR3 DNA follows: TGTGCCAGCGGCGCTCGGGGGACAGGGGGCAATCAGCCCCAGCATTTT.

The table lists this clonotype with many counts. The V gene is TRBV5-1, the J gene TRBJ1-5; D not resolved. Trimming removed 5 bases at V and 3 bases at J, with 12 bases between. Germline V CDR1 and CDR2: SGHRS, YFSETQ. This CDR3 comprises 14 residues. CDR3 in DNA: TGCGCCAGCAGTGAGGGTTTCTCCAATCAGCCCCAGCATTTT. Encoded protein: CASSEGFSNQPQHF.

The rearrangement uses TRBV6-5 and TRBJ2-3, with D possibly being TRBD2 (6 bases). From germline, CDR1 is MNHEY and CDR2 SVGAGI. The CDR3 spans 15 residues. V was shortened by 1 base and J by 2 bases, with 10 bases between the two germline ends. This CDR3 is CASSYFGGNTDTQYF. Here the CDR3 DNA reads TGTGCCAGCAGTTACTTCGGCGGGAACACAGATACGCAGTATTTT.

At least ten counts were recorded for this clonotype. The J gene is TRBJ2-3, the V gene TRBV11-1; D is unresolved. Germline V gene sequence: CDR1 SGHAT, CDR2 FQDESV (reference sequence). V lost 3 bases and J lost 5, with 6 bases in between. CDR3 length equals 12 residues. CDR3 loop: CASSFGEDTQYF. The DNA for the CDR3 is TGTGCCAGCAGCTTTGGTGAAGATACGCAGTATTTT.

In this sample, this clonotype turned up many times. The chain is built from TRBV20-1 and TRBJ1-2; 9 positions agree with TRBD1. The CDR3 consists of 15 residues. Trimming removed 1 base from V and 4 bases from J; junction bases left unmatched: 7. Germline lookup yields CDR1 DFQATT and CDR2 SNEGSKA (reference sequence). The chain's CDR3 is CSARVATGGIYGYTF. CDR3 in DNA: TGCAGTGCTAGAGTGGCGACAGGGGGTATCTATGGCTACACCTTC.

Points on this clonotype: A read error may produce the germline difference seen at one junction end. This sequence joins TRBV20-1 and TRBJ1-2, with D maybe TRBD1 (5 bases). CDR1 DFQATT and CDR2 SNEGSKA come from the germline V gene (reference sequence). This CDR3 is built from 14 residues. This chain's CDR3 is CSASTGTANYGYAF. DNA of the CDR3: TGCAGTGCTAGTACCGGGACCGCGAACTATGGCTACGCCTTC.

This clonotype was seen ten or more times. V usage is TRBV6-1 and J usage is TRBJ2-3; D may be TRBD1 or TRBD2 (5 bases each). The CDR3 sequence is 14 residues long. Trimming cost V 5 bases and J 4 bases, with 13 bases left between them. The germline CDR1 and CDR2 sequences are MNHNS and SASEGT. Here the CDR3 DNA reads TGTGCCAGCAGTTACGTGCAGGGAGCAGATACGCAGTATTTT. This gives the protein CASSYVQGADTQYF.

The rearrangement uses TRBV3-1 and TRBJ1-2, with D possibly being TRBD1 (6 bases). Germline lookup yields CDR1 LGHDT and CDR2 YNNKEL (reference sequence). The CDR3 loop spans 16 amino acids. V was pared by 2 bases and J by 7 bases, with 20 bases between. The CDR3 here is CASSQKPTGTRGGYTF. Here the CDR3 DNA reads TGTGCCAGCAGCCAAAAGCCGACCGGGACCAGGGGTGGCTACACCTTC.

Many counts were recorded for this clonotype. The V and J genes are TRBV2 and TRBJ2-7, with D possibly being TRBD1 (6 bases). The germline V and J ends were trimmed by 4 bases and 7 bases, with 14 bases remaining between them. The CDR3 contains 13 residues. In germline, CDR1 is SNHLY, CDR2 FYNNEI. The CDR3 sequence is CASSVDAGVEQYF. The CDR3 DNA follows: TGTGCCAGCAGTGTAGATGCAGGGGTTGAGCAGTACTTC.

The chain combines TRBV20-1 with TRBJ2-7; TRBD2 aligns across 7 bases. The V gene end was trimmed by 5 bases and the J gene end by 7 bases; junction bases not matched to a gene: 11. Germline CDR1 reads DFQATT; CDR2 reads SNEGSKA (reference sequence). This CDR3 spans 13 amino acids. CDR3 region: CSARGLEGWEQYF. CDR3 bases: TGCAGTGCTCGTGGACTAGAGGGCTGGGAGCAGTACTTC.

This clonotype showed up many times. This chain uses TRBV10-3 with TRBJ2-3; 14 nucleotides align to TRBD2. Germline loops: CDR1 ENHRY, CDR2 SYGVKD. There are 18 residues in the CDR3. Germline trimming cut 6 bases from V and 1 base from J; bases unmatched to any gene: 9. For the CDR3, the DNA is TGTGCCATCAGAAGACTAGCGGGAGGGCCGGTGGGCACAGATACGCAGTATTTT. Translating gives CAIRRLAGGPVGTDTQYF.

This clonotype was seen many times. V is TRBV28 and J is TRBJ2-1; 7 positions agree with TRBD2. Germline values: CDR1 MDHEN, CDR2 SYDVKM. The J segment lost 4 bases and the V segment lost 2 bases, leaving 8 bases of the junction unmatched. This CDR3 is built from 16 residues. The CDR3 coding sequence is TGTGCCAGCAGTTTAAGTATTCCGGGAGGATACAATGAGCAGTTCTTC. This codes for CASSLSIPGGYNEQFF.

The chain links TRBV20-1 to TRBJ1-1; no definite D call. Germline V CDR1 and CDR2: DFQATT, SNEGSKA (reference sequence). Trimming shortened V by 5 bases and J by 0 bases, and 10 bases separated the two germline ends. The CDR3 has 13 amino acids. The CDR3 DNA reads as TGCAGTGCTGCCGGCGTCATGAACACTGAAGCTTTCTTT. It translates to CSAAGVMNTEAFF.

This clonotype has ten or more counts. CDR3 amino acids: CASSYSLGDTEAFF. The CDR3 DNA follows: TGTGCCAGCAGTTACAGCCTAGGGGACACTGAAGCTTTCTTT. The chain joins TRBV6-6 to TRBJ1-1; a weak D match, TRBD1 (5 bases). Germline lookup yields CDR1 MNHNY and CDR2 SVGAGI (reference sequence). Trimming took off 2 bases at V and 3 bases at J, with 10 bases between the two ends. This CDR3 has 14 residues.

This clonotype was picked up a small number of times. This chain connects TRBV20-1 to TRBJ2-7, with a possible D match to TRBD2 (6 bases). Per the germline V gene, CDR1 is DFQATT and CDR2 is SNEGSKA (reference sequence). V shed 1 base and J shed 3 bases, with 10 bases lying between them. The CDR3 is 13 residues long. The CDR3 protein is CSARVAGLYEQYF. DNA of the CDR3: TGCAGTGCTAGAGTTGCGGGGCTCTACGAGCAGTACTTC.

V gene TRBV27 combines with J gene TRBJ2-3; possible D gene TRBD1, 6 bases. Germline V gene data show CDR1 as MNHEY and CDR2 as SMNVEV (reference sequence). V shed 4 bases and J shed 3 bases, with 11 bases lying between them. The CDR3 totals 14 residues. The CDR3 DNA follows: TGTGCCAGCAGTTCCTACGACAGGACAGATACGCAGTATTTT. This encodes CASSSYDRTDTQYF.

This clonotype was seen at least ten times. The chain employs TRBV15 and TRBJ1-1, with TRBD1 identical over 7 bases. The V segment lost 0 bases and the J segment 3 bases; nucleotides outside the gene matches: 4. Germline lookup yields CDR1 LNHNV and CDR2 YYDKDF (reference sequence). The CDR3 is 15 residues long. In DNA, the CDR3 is TGTGCCACCAGCAGAGAGACAGGGACGTACACTGAAGCTTTCTTT. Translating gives CATSRETGTYTEAFF.

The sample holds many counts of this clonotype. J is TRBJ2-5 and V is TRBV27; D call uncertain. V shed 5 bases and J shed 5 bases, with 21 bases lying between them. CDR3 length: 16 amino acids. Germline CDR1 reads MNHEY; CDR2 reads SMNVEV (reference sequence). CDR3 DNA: TGTGCCAGCAGTCCCTATAGGGCTGGATTGAGGGAGACCCAGTACTTC. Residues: CASSPYRAGLRETQYF.

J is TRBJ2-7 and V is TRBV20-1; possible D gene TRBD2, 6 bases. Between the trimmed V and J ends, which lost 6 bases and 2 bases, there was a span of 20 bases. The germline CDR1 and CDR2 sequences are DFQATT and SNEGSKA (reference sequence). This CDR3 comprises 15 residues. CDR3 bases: TGCAGTGCCGCAAACCTGGCGGGACTTCCCTACGAGCAGTACTTC. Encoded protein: CSAANLAGLPYEQYF.

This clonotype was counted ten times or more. The chain's CDR3 is CASSLRGHVNEKLFF. The CDR3 DNA follows: TGTGCCAGCAGTCTCAGGGGACATGTTAATGAAAAACTGTTTTTT. The rearrangement uses TRBV12-3 or TRBV12-4 and TRBJ1-4; tentatively, D is TRBD1 (6 bases). CDR3 length equals 15 residues. Trimming took off 5 bases at V and 4 bases at J, with 14 bases between the two ends.

This chain's CDR3 is CATSDFLGQGRRDTEAFF. CDR3 DNA: TGTGCCACCAGTGATTTCCTGGGACAGGGGAGGAGGGACACTGAAGCTTTCTTT. The V call is TRBV24-1, the J call TRBJ1-1; 10 nucleotides match TRBD1. The germline gives CDR1 KGHDR, CDR2 SFDVKD. This CDR3 is built from 18 residues. J lost 3 bases, V lost 1 base, and 10 bases had no gene match.